Sequencing of this TCR beta chain was carried out in a study of OX40 agonist ivuxolimab in advanced cancers. Study-wide background: Patient treatment consisted of intravenous ivuxolimab administration every 2 weeks at 0.01 to 10 mg/kg.

Germline CDR1 MDHEN, CDR2 SYDVKM. CDR3 length: 14 amino acids. Trimming left V 10 bases short and J 5 bases short, with 20 bases between. Autoimmune disease history or systemic immunosuppression disqualified patients. TCRdb keeps only in-frame clones here, not all; method: immunoSEQ multiplex PCR. The repertoire holds about 79,000 clones, 75% to 95% seen once, with roughly 6.9% in the top ten. The gene calls are TRBV28 and TRBJ1-1, with D perhaps matching TRBD1 (5 bases). This material consisted of CD4+ or CD8+ T cells sorted from blood, taken in a trial of the OX40 agonist ivuxolimab. The TCR comes from an adult with an advanced solid tumor such as melanoma, head and neck, liver or kidney cancer. The chain's CDR3 is CATEGWPGRTEAFF. CDR3 nucleotide sequence: TGTGCCACCGAGGGGTGGCCTGGAAGGACTGAAGCTTTCTTT. Full variable domain (remainder filled in from reference TRBV28 and TRBJ1-1): DVKVTQSSRYLVKRTGEKVFLECVQDMDHENMFWYRQDPGLGLRLIYFSYDVKMKEKGDIPEGYSVSREKKERFSLILESASTNQTSMYLCATEGWPGRTEAFFGQGTRLTVV.